This TCR beta chain emerged from a study of RUNX1 and TCR beta rearrangement in T-cell leukemia (TCRdb year 2020). Background on the whole study: The comparison of TCR beta rearrangements and CDR3 junctions set 13 T-ALLs carrying mono-allelic acquired RUNX1 mutations against ten to eleven T-ALLs that were RUNX1 wildtype. In the mutated group, all RUNX1 mutations were heterozygous, with nine to eleven located in the Runt homology domain and a few in the transactivation domain. The RUNX1 wildtype T-ALLs were matched on an immature maturation arrest stage, which was defined as the absence of cytoplasmic or surface TCR beta protein. To allow a comparison of D1 versus D2 segments, the RUNX1 wildtype T-ALLs were chosen so that each carried at least incomplete clonal TCR beta rearrangements. The RUNX1-mutated T-ALLs covered a wider range of maturation arrest stages, including cases that were arrested before TCR beta rearrangement began. TCR beta rearrangements in human T-ALL were analyzed for comparison with results obtained from a Runx1 knockout mouse model. An earlier study had established the RUNX1 mutation status of the T-ALL cases. The multicentric trials were GRAALL-2003 and GRAALL-2005. After EuroClonality multiplex PCR on genomic DNA, Genescan analysis was used to assess TCR rearrangements.

For oncotyping and quantification of minimal residual disease, T-ALL samples were taken at diagnosis from children and adults treated according to protocol. This clonotype counts as large (0.1 to 1%). Its antigen has not been determined. No per-base quality is available; no much larger clone lies one base away. There are 12 amino acids in the CDR3, from cysteine to phenylalanine inclusive. Solely the CDR3 DNA is kept, with 36 bases framed from the first base. CDR1 and CDR2 were assigned from the germline V gene (reference sequence) as DFQATT and SNEGSKA. The germline ends are 13 bases apart after V is trimmed by 6 bases and J by 5 bases. The library came from PCR. Sequencing relied on an Illumina MiSeq. TCR beta DJ and VDJ rearrangements were characterized using next generation amplicon sequencing. For the original study's pipeline: The Vidjil software was used to analyze amplicon sequencing data and identify clonal TCR beta rearrangements. TCR beta rearrangement characteristics of the RUNX1-mutated and wildtype groups were compared using two-tailed Fisher exact tests. TCRdb itself trimmed the public reads at Q25 with fastp, ran MiXCR and retained productive beta chains. Rows with a matching CDR3 protein are joined into one entry that keeps the most common DNA and genes. The V and J calls shown here were made by TCRdb, not taken from the authors' results. Present in this sample are about 200 distinct CDR3 sequences, approximately 36% of which were seen just once. 75% to 85% of the sample comes from the top ten.

General conclusions and limits of the study: Clonal TCR beta rearrangements were carried by fewer RUNX1-mutated T-ALLs (approximately 60%) than has been reported for T-ALL generally (over 75%). TCR beta D1 segment usage did not differ significantly between RUNX1-mutated (83%) and wildtype (approximately 60%) T-ALL clonal rearrangements. Usage of the TCR beta J1 cluster was similar in RUNX1-mutated and wildtype T-ALLs, showing no significant difference. TCR beta CDR3 length or D segment truncation in T-ALLs could not be evaluated because too few clonal rearrangements were available.

This chain is built from TRBV20-1 and TRBJ2-5; the D gene cannot be resolved beyond TRBD1 or TRBD2, each matching 5 bases. Sequenced material: blood. This clonotype was obtained from a male donor with T-cell acute lymphoblastic leukemia. The base sequence is TGCAGTGCCGGGACGGCTCGGGAGACCCAGTACTTC. Translation gives CSAGTARETQYF.